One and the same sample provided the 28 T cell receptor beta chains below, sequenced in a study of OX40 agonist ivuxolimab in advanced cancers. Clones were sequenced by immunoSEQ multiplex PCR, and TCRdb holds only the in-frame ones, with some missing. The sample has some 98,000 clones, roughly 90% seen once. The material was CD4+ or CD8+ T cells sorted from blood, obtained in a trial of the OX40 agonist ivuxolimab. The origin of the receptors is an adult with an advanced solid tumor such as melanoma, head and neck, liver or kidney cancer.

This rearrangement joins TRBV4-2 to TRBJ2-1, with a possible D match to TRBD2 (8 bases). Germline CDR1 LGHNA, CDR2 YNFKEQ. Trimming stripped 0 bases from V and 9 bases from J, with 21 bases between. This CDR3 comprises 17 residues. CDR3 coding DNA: TGTGCCAGCAGCCAAGAAGGGGGCGGGAGGATGGGGATTGAGCAGTTCTTC. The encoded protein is CASSQEGGGRMGIEQFF.

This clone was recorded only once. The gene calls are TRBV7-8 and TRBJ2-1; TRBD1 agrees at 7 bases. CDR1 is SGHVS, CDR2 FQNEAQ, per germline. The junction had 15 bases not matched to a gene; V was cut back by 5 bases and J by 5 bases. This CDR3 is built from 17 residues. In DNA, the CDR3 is TGTGCCAGCAGCCCGATTAACAGGGGAACGGGCCACAATGAGCAGTTCTTC. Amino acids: CASSPINRGTGHNEQFF.

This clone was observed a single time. CDR3 protein: CATSRKTWLGGISYEQYF. CDR3 sequence (DNA): TGTGCCACCAGCAGAAAAACCTGGTTGGGGGGAATCTCCTACGAGCAGTACTTC. This chain uses TRBV15 with TRBJ2-7; D may be TRBD2 (6 bases). In germline, CDR1 is LNHNV, CDR2 YYDKDF (reference sequence). Trimming cost V 2 bases and J 0 bases, with 20 bases left between them. The CDR3 runs to 18 residues.

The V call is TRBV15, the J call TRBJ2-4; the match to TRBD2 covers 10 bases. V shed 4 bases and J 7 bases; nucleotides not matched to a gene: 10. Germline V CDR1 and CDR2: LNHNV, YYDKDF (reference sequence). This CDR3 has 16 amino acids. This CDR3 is CATSISGRAGGNIQYF. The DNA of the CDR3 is TGTGCCACCAGCATAAGCGGGAGGGCTGGGGGGAACATTCAGTACTTC.

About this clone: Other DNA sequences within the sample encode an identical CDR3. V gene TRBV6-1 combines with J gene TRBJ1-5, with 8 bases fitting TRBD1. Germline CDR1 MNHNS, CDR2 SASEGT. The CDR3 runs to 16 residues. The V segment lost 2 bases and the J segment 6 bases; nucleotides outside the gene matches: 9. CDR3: CASSEMAGGLGQPQHF. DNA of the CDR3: TGTGCCAGCAGTGAAATGGCAGGGGGCTTGGGTCAGCCCCAGCATTTT.

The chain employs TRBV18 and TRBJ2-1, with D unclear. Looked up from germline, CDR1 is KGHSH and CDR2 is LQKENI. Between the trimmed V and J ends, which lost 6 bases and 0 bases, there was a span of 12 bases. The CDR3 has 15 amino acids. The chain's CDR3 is CASSPALFSYNEQFF. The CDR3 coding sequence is TGTGCCAGCTCCCCAGCTTTATTCTCCTACAATGAGCAGTTCTTC. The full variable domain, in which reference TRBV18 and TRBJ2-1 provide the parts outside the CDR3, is NAGVMQNPRHLVRRRGQEARLRCSPMKGHSHVYWYRQLPEEGLKFMVYLQKENIIDESGMPKERFSAEFPKEGPSILRIQQVVRGDSAAYFCASSPALFSYNEQFFGPGTRLTVL.

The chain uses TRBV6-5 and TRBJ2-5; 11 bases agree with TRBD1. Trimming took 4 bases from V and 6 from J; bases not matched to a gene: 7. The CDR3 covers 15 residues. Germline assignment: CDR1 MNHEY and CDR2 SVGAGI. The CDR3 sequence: CASSSGGQGAKTQYF. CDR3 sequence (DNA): TGTGCCAGCAGTTCAGGCGGACAGGGGGCGAAGACCCAGTACTTC.

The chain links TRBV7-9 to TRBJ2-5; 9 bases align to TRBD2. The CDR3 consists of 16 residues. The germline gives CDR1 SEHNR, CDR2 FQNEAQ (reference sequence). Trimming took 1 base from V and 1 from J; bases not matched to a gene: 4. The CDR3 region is CASSLGLAGSQETQYF. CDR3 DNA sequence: TGTGCCAGCAGCTTAGGTCTAGCGGGATCCCAAGAGACCCAGTACTTC.

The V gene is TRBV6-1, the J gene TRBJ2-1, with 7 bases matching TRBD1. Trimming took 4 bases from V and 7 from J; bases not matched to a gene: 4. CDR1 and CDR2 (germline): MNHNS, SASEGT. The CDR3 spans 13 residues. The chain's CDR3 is CASSARRGNEQFF. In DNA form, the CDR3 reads TGTGCCAGCAGTGCCCGCAGGGGGAATGAGCAGTTCTTC.

This CDR3 is CASSEYRNTEAFF. The CDR3 nucleotides read TGTGCCAGCAGTGAGTACAGAAACACTGAAGCTTTCTTT. The V gene is TRBV6-5, the J gene TRBJ1-1; no clear D. V was trimmed by 5 bases and J by 2 bases, leaving 9 bases between them. Germline loops: CDR1 MNHEY, CDR2 SVGAGI. The CDR3 is made up of 13 amino acids.

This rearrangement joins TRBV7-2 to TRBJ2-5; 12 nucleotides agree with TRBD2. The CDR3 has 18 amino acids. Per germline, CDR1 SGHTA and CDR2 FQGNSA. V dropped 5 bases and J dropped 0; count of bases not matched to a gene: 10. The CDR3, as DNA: TGTGCCAGCAGCGGGCAGATTGGACTAGCGGGAAACCAAGAGACCCAGTACTTC. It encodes CASSGQIGLAGNQETQYF.

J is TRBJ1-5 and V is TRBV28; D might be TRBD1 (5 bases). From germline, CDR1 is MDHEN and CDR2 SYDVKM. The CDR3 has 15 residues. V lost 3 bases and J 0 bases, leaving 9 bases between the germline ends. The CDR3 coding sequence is TGTGCCAGCAGTTTTGGGGGATATAGCAATCAGCCCCAGCATTTT. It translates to CASSFGGYSNQPQHF. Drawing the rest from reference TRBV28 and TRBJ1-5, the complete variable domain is DVKVTQSSRYLVKRTGEKVFLECVQDMDHENMFWYRQDPGLGLRLIYFSYDVKMKEKGDIPEGYSVSREKKERFSLILESASTNQTSMYLCASSFGGYSNQPQHFGDGTRLSIL.

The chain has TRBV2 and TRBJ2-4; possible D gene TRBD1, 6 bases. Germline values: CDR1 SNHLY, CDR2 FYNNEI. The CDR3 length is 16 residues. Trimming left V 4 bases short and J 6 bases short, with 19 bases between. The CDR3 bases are TGTGCCAGCAGTGTTGGCGCCAGGGGCGCGGGAAACATTCAGTACTTC. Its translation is CASSVGARGAGNIQYF. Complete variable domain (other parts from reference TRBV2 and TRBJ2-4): EPEVTQTPSHQVTQMGQEVILRCVPISNHLYFYWYRQILGQKVEFLVSFYNNEISEKSEIFDDQFSVERPDGSNFTLKIRSTKLEDSAMYFCASSVGARGAGNIQYFGAGTRLSVL.

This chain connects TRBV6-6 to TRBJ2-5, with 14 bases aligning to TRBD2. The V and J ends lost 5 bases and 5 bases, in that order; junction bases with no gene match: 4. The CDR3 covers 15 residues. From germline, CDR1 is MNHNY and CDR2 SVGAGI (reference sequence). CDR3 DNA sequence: TGTGCCAGCAGTAGGACTAGCGGGAGGCGGGAGACCCAGTACTTC. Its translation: CASSRTSGRRETQYF.

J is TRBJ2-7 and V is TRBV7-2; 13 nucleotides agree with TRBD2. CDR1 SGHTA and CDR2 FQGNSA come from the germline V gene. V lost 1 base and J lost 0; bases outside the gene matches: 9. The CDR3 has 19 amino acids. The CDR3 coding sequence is TGTGCCAGCAGCTTAGACCCCGGGACTAGCGGGACGTACTCCTACGAGCAGTACTTC. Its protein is CASSLDPGTSGTYSYEQYF. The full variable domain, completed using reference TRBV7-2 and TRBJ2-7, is GAGVSQSPSNKVTEKGKDVELRCDPISGHTALYWYRQSLGQGLEFLIYFQGNSAPDKSGLPSDRFSAERTGGSVSTLTIQRTQQEDSAVYLCASSLDPGTSGTYSYEQYFGPGTRLTVT.

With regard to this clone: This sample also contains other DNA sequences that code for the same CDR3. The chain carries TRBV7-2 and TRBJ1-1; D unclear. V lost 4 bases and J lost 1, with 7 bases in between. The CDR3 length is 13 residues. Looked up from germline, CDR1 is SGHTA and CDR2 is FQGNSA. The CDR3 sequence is CASSSRGNTEAFF. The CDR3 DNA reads TGTGCCAGCAGCTCACGGGGGAACACTGAAGCTTTCTTT.

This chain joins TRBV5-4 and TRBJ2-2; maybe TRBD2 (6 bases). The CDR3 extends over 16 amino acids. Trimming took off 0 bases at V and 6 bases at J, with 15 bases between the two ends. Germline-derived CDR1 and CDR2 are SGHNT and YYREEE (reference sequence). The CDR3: CASSLGSLAAAGELFF. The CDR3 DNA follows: TGTGCCAGCAGCTTGGGGTCACTAGCAGCCGCCGGGGAGCTGTTTTTT.

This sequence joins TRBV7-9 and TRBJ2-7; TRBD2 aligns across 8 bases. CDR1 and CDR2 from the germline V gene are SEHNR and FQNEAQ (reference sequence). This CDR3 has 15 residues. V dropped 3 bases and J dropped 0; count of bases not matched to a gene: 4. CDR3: CASSFLSGSSYEQYF. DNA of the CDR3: TGTGCCAGCAGCTTTTTGAGCGGGAGCTCCTACGAGCAGTACTTC.

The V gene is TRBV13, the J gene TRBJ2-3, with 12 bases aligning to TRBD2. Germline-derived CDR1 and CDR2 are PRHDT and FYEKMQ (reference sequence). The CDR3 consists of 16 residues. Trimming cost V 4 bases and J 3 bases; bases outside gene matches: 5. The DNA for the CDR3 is TGTGCCAGCAGCTCCACTAGCGGGAGGCGGACAGATACGCAGTATTTT. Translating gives CASSSTSGRRTDTQYF.

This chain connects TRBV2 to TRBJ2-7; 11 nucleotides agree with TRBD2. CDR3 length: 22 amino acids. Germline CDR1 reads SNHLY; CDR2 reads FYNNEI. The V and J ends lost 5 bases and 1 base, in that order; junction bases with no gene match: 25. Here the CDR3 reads CASSFPGPGSGRANSLSYEQYF. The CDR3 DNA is TGTGCCAGCAGTTTCCCGGGCCCCGGTAGCGGGAGGGCCAATTCTCTATCCTACGAGCAGTACTTC.

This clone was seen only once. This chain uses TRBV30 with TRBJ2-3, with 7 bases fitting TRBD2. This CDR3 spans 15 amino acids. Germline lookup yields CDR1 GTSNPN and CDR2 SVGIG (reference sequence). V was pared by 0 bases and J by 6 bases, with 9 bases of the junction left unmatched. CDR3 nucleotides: TGTGCCTGGAGTGTTAGGGCGGGAGTACTGGATACGCAGTATTTT. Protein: CAWSVRAGVLDTQYF.

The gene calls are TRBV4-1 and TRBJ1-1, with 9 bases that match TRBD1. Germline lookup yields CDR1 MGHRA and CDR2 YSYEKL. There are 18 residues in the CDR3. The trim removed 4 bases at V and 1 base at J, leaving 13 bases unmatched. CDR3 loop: CASSRNPGPGQGNTEAFF. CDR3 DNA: TGCGCCAGCAGCCGAAACCCCGGACCGGGACAGGGGAACACTGAAGCTTTCTTT.

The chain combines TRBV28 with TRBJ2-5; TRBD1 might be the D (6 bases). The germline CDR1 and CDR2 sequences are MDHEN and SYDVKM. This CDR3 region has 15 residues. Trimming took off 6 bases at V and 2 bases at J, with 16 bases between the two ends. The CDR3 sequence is CASSPSGHPQETQYF. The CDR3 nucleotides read TGTGCCAGCAGCCCGTCGGGACACCCACAAGAGACCCAGTACTTC.

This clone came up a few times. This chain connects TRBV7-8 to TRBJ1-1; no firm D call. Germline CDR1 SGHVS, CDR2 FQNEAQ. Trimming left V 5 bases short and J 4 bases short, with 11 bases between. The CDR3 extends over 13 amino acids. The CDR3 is CASSTLVVTEAFF. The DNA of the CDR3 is TGTGCCAGCAGCACTTTAGTCGTCACTGAAGCTTTCTTT.

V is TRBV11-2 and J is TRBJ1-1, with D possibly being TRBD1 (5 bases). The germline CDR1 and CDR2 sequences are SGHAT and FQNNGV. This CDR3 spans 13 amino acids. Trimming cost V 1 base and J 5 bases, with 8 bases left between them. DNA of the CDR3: TGTGCCAGCAGCTTAGTAAGGGGAACTGAAGCTTTCTTT. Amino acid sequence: CASSLVRGTEAFF.

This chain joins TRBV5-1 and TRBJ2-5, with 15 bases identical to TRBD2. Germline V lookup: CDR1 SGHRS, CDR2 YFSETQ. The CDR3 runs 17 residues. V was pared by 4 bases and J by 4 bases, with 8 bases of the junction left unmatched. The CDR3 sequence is CASSPGLAGGGPETQYF. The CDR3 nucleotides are TGCGCCAGCAGCCCGGGACTAGCGGGAGGAGGGCCAGAGACCCAGTACTTC.

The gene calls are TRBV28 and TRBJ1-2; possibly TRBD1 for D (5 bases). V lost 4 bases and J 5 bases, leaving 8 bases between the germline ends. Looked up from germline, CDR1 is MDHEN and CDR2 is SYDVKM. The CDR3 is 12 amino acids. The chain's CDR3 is CASSWGEYGYTF. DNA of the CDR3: TGTGCCAGCAGTTGGGGGGAGTATGGCTACACCTTC.

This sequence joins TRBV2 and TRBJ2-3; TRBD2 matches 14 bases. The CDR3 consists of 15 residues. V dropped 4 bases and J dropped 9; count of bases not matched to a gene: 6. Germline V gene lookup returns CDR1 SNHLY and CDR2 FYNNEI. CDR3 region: CASSAKGLAGETQYF. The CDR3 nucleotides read TGTGCCAGCAGTGCAAAGGGACTAGCGGGAGAAACGCAGTATTTT.